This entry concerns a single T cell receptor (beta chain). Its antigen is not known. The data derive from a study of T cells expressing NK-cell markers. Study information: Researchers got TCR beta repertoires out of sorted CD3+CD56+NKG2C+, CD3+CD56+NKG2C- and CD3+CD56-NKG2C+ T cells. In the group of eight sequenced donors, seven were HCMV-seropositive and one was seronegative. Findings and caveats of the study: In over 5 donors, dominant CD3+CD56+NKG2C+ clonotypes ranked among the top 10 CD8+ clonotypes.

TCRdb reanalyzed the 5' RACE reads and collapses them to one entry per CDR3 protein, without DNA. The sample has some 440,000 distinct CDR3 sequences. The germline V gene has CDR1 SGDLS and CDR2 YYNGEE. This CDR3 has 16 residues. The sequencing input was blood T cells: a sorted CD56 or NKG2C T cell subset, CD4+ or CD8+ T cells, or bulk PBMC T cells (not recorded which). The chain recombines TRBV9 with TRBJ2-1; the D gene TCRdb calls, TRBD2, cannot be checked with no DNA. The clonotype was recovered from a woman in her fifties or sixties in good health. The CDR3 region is CASSPYSSGSYNEQFF.